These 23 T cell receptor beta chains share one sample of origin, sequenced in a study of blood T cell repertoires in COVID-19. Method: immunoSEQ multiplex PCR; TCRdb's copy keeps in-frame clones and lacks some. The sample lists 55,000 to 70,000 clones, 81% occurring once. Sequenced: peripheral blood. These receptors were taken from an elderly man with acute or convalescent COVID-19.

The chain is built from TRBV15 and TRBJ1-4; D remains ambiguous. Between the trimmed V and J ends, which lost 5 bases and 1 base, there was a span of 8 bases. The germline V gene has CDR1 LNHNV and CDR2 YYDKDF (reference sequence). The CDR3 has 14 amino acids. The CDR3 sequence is CATSRRGTNEKLFF. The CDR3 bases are TGTGCCACCAGCCGCCGGGGAACTAATGAAAAACTGTTTTTT.

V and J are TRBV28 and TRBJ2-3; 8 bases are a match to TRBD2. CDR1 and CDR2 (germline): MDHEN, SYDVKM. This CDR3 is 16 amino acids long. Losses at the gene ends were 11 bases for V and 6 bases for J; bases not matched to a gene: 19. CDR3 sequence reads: CASVPREGMGPDTQYF. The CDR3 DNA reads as TGTGCCTCAGTCCCCCGGGAGGGCATGGGTCCGGATACGCAGTATTTT. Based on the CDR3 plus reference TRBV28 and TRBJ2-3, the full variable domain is DVKVTQSSRYLVKRTGEKVFLECVQDMDHENMFWYRQDPGLGLRLIYFSYDVKMKEKGDIPEGYSVSREKKERFSLILESASTNQTSMYLCASVPREGMGPDTQYFGPGTRLTVL.

CDR3 region: CASSPLGQWTDTQYF. CDR3 in DNA: TGTGCCAGCAGCCCCCTAGGACAGTGGACAGATACGCAGTATTTT. The chain combines TRBV7-9 with TRBJ2-3; perhaps TRBD1 as D (6 bases). Germline assignment: CDR1 SEHNR and CDR2 FQNEAQ (reference sequence). Trimming took off 5 bases at V and 3 bases at J, with 15 bases between the two ends. CDR3 length equals 15 residues.

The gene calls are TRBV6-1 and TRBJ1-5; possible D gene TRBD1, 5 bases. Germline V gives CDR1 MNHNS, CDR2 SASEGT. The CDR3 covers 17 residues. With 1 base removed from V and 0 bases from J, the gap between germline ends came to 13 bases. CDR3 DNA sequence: TGTGCCAGCAGTGAAGTGACAGCTATGTATAGCAATCAGCCCCAGCATTTT. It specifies CASSEVTAMYSNQPQHF.

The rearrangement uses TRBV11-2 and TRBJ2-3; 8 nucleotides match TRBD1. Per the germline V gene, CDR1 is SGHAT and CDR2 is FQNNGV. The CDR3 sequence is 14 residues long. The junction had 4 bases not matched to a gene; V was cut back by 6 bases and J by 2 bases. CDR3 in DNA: TGTGCCAGCAGGTGGGGACAGGTCACAGATACGCAGTATTTT. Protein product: CASRWGQVTDTQYF.

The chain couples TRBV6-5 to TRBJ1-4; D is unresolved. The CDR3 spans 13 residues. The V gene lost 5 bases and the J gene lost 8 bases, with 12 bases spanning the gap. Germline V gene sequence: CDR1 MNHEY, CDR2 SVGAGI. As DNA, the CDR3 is TGTGCCAGCAGTCGGGTAGCTCTAGAAAAACTGTTTTTT. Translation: CASSRVALEKLFF.

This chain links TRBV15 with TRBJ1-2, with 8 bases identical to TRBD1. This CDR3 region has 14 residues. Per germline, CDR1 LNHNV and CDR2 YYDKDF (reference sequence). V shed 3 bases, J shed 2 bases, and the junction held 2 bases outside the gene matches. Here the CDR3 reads CATSRGQVNYGYTF. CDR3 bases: TGTGCCACCAGCAGGGGACAGGTCAACTATGGCTACACCTTC.

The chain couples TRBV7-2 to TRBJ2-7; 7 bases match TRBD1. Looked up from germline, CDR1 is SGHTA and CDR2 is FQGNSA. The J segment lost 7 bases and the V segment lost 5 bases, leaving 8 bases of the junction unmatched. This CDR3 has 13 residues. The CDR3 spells CASSADRVREQYF. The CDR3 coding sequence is TGTGCCAGCAGCGCTGACAGGGTAAGGGAGCAGTACTTC.

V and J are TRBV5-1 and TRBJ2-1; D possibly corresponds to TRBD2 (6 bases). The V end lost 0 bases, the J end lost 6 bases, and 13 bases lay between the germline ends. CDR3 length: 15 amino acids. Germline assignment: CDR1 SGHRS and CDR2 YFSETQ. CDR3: CASSLAGTRGNEQFF. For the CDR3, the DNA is TGCGCCAGCAGCTTGGCCGGGACTCGGGGCAATGAGCAGTTCTTC. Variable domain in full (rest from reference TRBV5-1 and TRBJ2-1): KAGVTQTPRYLIKTRGQQVTLSCSPISGHRSVSWYQQTPGQGLQFLFEYFSETQRNKGNFPGRFSGRQFSNSRSEMNVSTLELGDSALYLCASSLAGTRGNEQFFGPGTRLTVL.

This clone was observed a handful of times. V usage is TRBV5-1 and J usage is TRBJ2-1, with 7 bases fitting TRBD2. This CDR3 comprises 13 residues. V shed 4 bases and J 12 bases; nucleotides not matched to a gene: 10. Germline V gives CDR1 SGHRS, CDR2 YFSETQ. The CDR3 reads CASSLWGREGQFF. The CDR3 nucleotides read TGCGCCAGCAGCCTCTGGGGAAGGGAGGGGCAGTTCTTC.

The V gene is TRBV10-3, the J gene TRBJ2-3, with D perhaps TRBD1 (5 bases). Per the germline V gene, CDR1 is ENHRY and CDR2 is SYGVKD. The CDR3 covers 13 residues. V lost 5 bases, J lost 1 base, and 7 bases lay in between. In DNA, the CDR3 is TGTGCCATCAGTCCAGGGCGCACAGATACGCAGTATTTT. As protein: CAISPGRTDTQYF.

The CDR3 nucleotides are TGTGCCAGCAGCCAGACTCTACAGGGGGCTTTATCCTACGAGCAGTACTTC. It codes for CASSQTLQGALSYEQYF. V usage is TRBV5-5 and J usage is TRBJ2-7; 9 bases map to TRBD1. CDR3 size: 17 residues. The J segment lost 1 base and the V segment lost 4 bases, leaving 12 bases of the junction unmatched. The germline V gene encodes CDR1 SGHKS and CDR2 YYEKEE (reference sequence).

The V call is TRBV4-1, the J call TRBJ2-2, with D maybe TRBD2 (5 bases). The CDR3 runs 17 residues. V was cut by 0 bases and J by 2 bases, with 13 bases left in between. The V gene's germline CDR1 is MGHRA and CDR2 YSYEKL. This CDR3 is CASSQDMRLANTGELFF. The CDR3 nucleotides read TGCGCCAGCAGCCAAGATATGCGCCTAGCAAACACCGGGGAGCTGTTTTTT.

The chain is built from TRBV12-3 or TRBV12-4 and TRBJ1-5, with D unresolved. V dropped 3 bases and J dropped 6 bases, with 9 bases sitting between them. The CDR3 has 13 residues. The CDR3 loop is CASSFGEVQPQHF. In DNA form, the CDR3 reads TGTGCCAGCAGTTTTGGTGAGGTTCAGCCCCAGCATTTT.

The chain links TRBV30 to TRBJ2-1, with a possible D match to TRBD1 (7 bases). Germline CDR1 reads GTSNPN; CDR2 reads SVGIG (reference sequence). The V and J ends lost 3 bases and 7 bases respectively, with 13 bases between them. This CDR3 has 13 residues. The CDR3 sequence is CAWSAGGRNEQFF. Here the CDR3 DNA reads TGTGCCTGGAGCGCAGGGGGGAGGAATGAGCAGTTCTTC.

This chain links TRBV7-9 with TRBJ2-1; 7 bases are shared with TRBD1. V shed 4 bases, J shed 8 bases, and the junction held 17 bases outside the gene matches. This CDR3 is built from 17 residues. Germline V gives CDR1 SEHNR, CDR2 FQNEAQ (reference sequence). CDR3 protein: CASSSSQGTRDPDEQFF. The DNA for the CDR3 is TGTGCCAGCAGCTCGTCACAGGGGACCAGAGACCCTGATGAGCAGTTCTTC.

This CDR3 is CASSQTWDRGYEQYF. Here the CDR3 DNA reads TGCGCCAGCAGCCAGACTTGGGACAGGGGCTACGAGCAGTACTTC. V gene TRBV4-3 combines with J gene TRBJ2-7, with TRBD1 matching 10 bases. The germline CDR1 and CDR2 sequences are LGHNA and YSLEER. V lost 3 bases and J lost 3; bases outside the gene matches: 5. The CDR3 runs to 15 residues.

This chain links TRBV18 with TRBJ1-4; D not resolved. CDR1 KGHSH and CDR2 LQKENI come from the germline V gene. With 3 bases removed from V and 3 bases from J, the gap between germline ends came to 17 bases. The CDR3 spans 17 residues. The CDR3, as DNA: TGTGCCAGCTCACCTACTAGGAGGAGTCTATCTAATGAAAAACTGTTTTTT. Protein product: CASSPTRRSLSNEKLFF.

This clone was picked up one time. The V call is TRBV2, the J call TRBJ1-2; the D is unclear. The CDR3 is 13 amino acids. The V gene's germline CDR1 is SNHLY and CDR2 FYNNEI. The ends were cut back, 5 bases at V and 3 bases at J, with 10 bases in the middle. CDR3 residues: CASSPSAYYGYTF. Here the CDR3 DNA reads TGTGCCAGCAGTCCCAGTGCCTACTATGGCTACACCTTC.

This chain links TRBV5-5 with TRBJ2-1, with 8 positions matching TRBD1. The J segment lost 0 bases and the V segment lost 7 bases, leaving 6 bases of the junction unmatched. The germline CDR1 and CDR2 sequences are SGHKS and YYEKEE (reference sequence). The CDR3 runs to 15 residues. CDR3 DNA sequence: TGTGCCAGCGGGGGACAGGCATACTCCTACAATGAGCAGTTCTTC. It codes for CASGGQAYSYNEQFF.

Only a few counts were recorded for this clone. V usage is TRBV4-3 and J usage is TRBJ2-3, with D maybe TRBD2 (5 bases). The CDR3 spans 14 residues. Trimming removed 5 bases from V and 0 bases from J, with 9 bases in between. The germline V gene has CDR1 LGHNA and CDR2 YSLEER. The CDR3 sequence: CASSSTSSTDTQYF. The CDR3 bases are TGCGCCAGCAGCTCTACTAGTAGCACAGATACGCAGTATTTT.

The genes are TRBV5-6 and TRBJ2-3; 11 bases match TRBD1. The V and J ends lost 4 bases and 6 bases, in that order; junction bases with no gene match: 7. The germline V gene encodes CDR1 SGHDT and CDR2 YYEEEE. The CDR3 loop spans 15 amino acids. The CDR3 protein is CASSIGQGAGDTQYF. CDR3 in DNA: TGTGCCAGCAGCATTGGACAGGGGGCGGGTGATACGCAGTATTTT. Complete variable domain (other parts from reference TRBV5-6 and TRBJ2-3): DAGVTQSPTHLIKTRGQQVTLRCSPKSGHDTVSWYQQALGQGPQFIFQYYEEEERQRGNFPDRFSGHQFPNYSSELNVNALLLGDSALYLCASSIGQGAGDTQYFGPGTRLTVL.

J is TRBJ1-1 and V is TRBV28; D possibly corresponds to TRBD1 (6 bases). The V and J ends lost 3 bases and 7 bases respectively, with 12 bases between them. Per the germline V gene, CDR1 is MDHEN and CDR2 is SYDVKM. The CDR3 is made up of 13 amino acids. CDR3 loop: CASSFSGQFEAFF. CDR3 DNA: TGTGCCAGCAGTTTTTCAGGACAGTTTGAAGCTTTCTTT.